One and the same sample provided the 18 T cell receptor beta chains below, sequenced in a study of cytomegalovirus exposure and HLA in healthy donors (TCRdb year 2017). Libraries were prepared through the immunoSEQ multiplex PCR assay. For the multiplex PCR, a mixture combining 60 forward primers for TCR Vbeta segments and 13 reverse primers for TCR Jbeta segments was used. TCRdb retrieved this table from immuneACCESS and kept in-frame rearrangements only. Not all clones are present; in checked studies, unresolved V genes account for under half, and no reason is known for the remainder. The table held for this sample gives some 110,000 clones. Around 6.5% of the sample goes to the ten largest clones. The sequencing sample was made of PBMCs. These receptors originate from a middle-aged man in good health and CMV-seropositive.

This chain links TRBV5-6 with TRBJ1-5, with D tentatively TRBD1 (6 bases). Germline CDR1 SGHDT, CDR2 YYEEEE. Trimming pared 0 bases from V and 3 bases from J, leaving 10 bases between. This CDR3 spans 15 amino acids. The CDR3 is CASSLAGGNNQPQHF. The CDR3 DNA follows: TGTGCCAGCAGCTTGGCGGGGGGCAACAATCAGCCCCAGCATTTT.

This CDR3 is CASSQAADSRFYGYTF. The CDR3 DNA reads TGTGCCAGCAGCCAAGCCGCGGACAGCCGATTCTATGGCTACACCTTC. The chain combines TRBV14 with TRBJ1-2, with D possibly being TRBD1 (6 bases). The germline V gene encodes CDR1 SGHDN and CDR2 FVKESK. V shed 1 base and J shed 4 bases, with 16 bases lying between them. The CDR3 runs 16 residues.

V and J are TRBV5-1 and TRBJ2-5; TRBD2 agrees at 7 bases. The J call may not be correct, given that the DNA end is closer to TRBJ2-7. This CDR3 is 15 amino acids long. Germline CDR1 reads SGHRS; CDR2 reads YFSETQ. For the CDR3, the DNA is TGCGCCAGCAGCTCGCAGGGCGGGAGCAAGGGCGAGCAGTACTTC. Translation: CASSSQGGSKGEQYF.

The chain couples TRBV11-2 to TRBJ1-4; possibly TRBD1 for D (5 bases). The germline gives CDR1 SGHAT, CDR2 FQNNGV. The CDR3 loop spans 15 amino acids. V lost 3 bases to trimming and J lost 8 bases, with 16 bases between them. The CDR3 is CASSLGPTGGEKLFF. The DNA for the CDR3 is TGTGCCAGCAGCTTGGGCCCCACAGGAGGGGAAAAACTGTTTTTT.

V is TRBV15 and J is TRBJ1-3; D call uncertain. This CDR3 region has 17 residues. Looked up from germline, CDR1 is LNHNV and CDR2 is YYDKDF (reference sequence). V was shortened by 0 bases and J by 0 bases, with 12 bases between the two germline ends. Here the CDR3 DNA reads TGTGCCACCAGCAGAGATCTTTCTACCGTCTCTGGAAACACCATATATTTT. Residues: CATSRDLSTVSGNTIYF.

The rearrangement links TRBV7-8 to TRBJ2-2; 8 bases match TRBD2. The V segment lost 6 bases and the J segment 5 bases; nucleotides outside the gene matches: 8. Germline CDR1 SGHVS, CDR2 FQNEAQ. This CDR3 spans 15 amino acids. The CDR3 DNA reads TGTGCCAGCAGAGTTAGCGGGACGCCGACCGGGGAGCTGTTTTTT. Translation gives CASRVSGTPTGELFF.

V and J are TRBV11-1 and TRBJ2-7; 13 bases are a match to TRBD2. Looked up from germline, CDR1 is SGHAT and CDR2 is FQDESV (reference sequence). J gave up 6 bases and V 5 bases, and 10 bases lay outside the gene matches. This CDR3 has 16 amino acids. The CDR3 nucleotides read TGTGCCAGCAGCCTACGGACTAGCGGGAGCCCCCTCGAGCAGTACTTC. Encoded protein: CASSLRTSGSPLEQYF.

CDR3 coding DNA: TGTGCCAGCAGCTTCGGCAATCAGGCGATGAACACTGAAGCTTTCTTT. Translated, it gives CASSFGNQAMNTEAFF. The chain combines TRBV7-9 with TRBJ1-1; no definite D call. Trimming shortened V by 3 bases and J by 0 bases, and 14 bases separated the two germline ends. Germline V CDR1 and CDR2: SEHNR, FQNEAQ (reference sequence). The CDR3 spans 16 residues.

The chain employs TRBV7-9 and TRBJ1-1, with TRBD1 identical over 8 bases. V shed 5 bases, J shed 10 bases, and the junction held 12 bases outside the gene matches. This CDR3 has 14 residues. CDR1 and CDR2 (germline): SEHNR, FQNEAQ (reference sequence). The CDR3 bases are TGTGCCAGCAGCCCCCCCACAGGGGGTCGAGTAGCTTTCTTT. Protein: CASSPPTGGRVAFF.

The V gene is TRBV7-2, the J gene TRBJ1-1, with TRBD1 as a possible D gene (5 bases). CDR1 and CDR2 (germline): SGHTA, FQGNSA. The V gene lost 4 bases and the J gene lost 1 base, with 13 bases spanning the gap. The CDR3 consists of 15 residues. As DNA, the CDR3 is TGTGCCAGCAGCTCGGGACTGGGCAGGAACACTGAAGCTTTCTTT. This encodes CASSSGLGRNTEAFF. The full variable domain, in which reference TRBV7-2 and TRBJ1-1 provide the parts outside the CDR3, is GAGVSQSPSNKVTEKGKDVELRCDPISGHTALYWYRQSLGQGLEFLIYFQGNSAPDKSGLPSDRFSAERTGGSVSTLTIQRTQQEDSAVYLCASSSGLGRNTEAFFGQGTRLTVV.

V and J are TRBV28 and TRBJ2-5; maybe TRBD2 (6 bases). Judging by the DNA end, TRBJ2-7 fits better; the J call may be wrong. This CDR3 has 15 amino acids. In germline, CDR1 is MDHEN, CDR2 SYDVKM. The CDR3 DNA reads as TGTGCCAGCAGTTTGGGCGGGACTCGGAGGTACGAGCAGTACTTC. Its protein product is CASSLGGTRRYEQYF.

The chain carries TRBV5-4 and TRBJ2-7, with 10 bases lining up with TRBD2. The CDR3 consists of 14 residues. With V trimmed by 3 bases and J by 2 bases, 2 bases remained unmatched. Per germline, CDR1 SGHNT and CDR2 YYREEE (reference sequence). The CDR3 loop reads CASSSLAGAYEQYF. CDR3 DNA sequence: TGTGCCAGCAGCTCCCTAGCGGGAGCCTACGAGCAGTACTTC.

The rearrangement links TRBV19 to TRBJ1-1; 7 bases align to TRBD1. Germline V gives CDR1 LNHDA, CDR2 SQIVND (reference sequence). J was trimmed by 5 bases and V by 8 bases; bases with no gene match: 8. This CDR3 is built from 13 residues. CDR3 protein: CASQGVAATEAFF. The DNA of the CDR3 is TGTGCCAGTCAGGGGGTCGCGGCGACTGAAGCTTTCTTT.

The V call is TRBV7-9, the J call TRBJ2-1; 9 bases line up with TRBD1. The CDR3 runs 16 residues. V dropped 5 bases and J dropped 9; count of bases not matched to a gene: 14. CDR1 and CDR2 (germline): SEHNR, FQNEAQ (reference sequence). The CDR3 sequence is CASSAPGTGMSGEQFF. The CDR3 DNA reads TGTGCCAGCAGCGCACCCGGGACAGGGATGTCGGGTGAGCAGTTCTTC.

The DNA for the CDR3 is TGTGCCAGCAGTTTATGGACGGCAGGGGCCGTCTCTGAAGCTTTCTTT. It yields the protein CASSLWTAGAVSEAFF. The V gene is TRBV28, the J gene TRBJ1-1, with a weak D call TRBD1 (6 bases). CDR1 and CDR2 from the germline V gene are MDHEN and SYDVKM. The V and J ends lost 0 bases and 6 bases respectively, with 17 bases between them. This CDR3 comprises 16 residues.

The chain carries TRBV9 and TRBJ2-5; 16 nucleotides agree with TRBD2. The CDR3 sequence is 15 residues long. The ends lost 3 bases at V and 5 bases at J; junction bases unmatched: 1. Germline V CDR1 and CDR2: SGDLS, YYNGEE. The CDR3 spells CASSEGLAGGETQYF. The CDR3, as DNA: TGTGCCAGCAGCGAGGGACTAGCGGGAGGGGAGACCCAGTACTTC.

The V and J genes are TRBV2 and TRBJ2-5; D is perhaps TRBD1 (5 bases). Matching the DNA end better, TRBJ2-7 makes the J call doubtful. The germline V gene has CDR1 SNHLY and CDR2 FYNNEI. The CDR3 sequence is 14 residues long. CDR3 in DNA: TGTGCCAGCAGTCCGACGGCGCAGGGCTACGAGCAGTACTTC. This sequence encodes CASSPTAQGYEQYF.

J is TRBJ1-1 and V is TRBV19; no definite D call. Germline V gives CDR1 LNHDA, CDR2 SQIVND (reference sequence). This CDR3 comprises 13 residues. V was cut by 4 bases and J by 1 base, with 7 bases left in between. CDR3 nucleotide sequence: TGTGCCAGTAGTACCACAGAGAACACTGAAGCTTTCTTT. Translating it yields CASSTTENTEAFF.